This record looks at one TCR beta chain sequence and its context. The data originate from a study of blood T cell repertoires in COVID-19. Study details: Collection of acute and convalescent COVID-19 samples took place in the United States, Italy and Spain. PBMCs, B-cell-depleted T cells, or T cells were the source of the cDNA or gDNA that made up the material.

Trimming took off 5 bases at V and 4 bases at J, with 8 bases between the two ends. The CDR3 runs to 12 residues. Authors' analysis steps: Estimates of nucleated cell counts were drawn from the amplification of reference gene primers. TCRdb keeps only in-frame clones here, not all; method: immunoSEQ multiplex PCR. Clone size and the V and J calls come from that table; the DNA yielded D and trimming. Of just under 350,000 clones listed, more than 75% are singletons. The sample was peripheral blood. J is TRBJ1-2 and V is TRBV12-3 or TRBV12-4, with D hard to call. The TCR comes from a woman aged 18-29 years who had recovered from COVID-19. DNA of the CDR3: TGTGCCAGCAGTACAGTTACCTATGGCTACACCTTC. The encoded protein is CASSTVTYGYTF.